This TCR beta chain was captured by sequencing in a study of shared clonotypes between healthy human individuals. About the research overall: Plates per donor: three CD4 naive, three CD4 memory, two CD8 naive, one CD8 memory.

Concerning this clone itself: Its antigen is as yet unknown.

Per the authors' pipeline: Filtering was not the same, since immunoSEQ gave junction-only sequences without quality scores. The assay was immunoSEQ multiplex PCR, and TCRdb's table has in-frame clones only and misses some. V, J and clone size reflect that table, while D and trimming were determined from the DNA. The sample includes fewer than 1 million clones, roughly 96% of them seen just once. Regarding the study as a whole: In the sorted subsets, rarefaction showed sequencing was incomplete despite large depth.

Naive-designated CD8 cells lacked CD45RO, were positively enriched for CCR7, and omitted terminally differentiated effector memory CD45RA+ cells. Per germline, CDR1 MNHEY and CDR2 SMNVEV (reference sequence). The CDR3 is 14 amino acids. The V gene lost 4 bases and the J gene lost 6 bases, with 13 bases spanning the gap. Sample: naive CD8+ T cells sorted from blood. The rearrangement joins TRBV27 to TRBJ1-5, with D maybe TRBD1 (5 bases). The receptor was derived from a man in his thirties or forties in good health. CDR3 in DNA: TGTGCCAGCAGTTACCACCCAGGGTTTCAGCCCCAGCATTTT. Encoded protein: CASSYHPGFQPQHF.